This note documents a single TCR beta chain sequence. Its antigen is as yet unknown. Given a much more abundant clone one base away, this may be a read error. Germline-derived CDR1 and CDR2 are SEHNR and FQNEAQ (reference sequence). The CDR3 runs to 14 residues. Each CDR3 protein is one row after TCRdb ran MiXCR on the PCR reads. The sample has some 97,000 distinct CDR3 sequences; around 24% are singletons. These data belong to a study of molecular identifiers for immune sequencing clone quantification. Study-level points and caveats: In naive cells, under 1% of molecules belonged to clones above 20 RNA copies, against over 97% in effector cells.

This receptor was taken from a human donor in good health. Some libraries in this study had Jurkat cell RNA spiked in. The genes are TRBV7-9 and TRBJ2-3; D tentatively fits TRBD1 or TRBD2 (5 bases each). The sample comprised naive CD8+ T cells from blood, with Jurkat cell RNA spiked in. Subset meaning: FACS-sorted CD8+CD4-CCR7+CD45RA+ naive T cells. The CDR3 sequence is CASSPPSRGDTRYF. CDR3 DNA: TGTGCCAGCAGCCCACCTAGTAGGGGAGATACGCGGTATTTT.